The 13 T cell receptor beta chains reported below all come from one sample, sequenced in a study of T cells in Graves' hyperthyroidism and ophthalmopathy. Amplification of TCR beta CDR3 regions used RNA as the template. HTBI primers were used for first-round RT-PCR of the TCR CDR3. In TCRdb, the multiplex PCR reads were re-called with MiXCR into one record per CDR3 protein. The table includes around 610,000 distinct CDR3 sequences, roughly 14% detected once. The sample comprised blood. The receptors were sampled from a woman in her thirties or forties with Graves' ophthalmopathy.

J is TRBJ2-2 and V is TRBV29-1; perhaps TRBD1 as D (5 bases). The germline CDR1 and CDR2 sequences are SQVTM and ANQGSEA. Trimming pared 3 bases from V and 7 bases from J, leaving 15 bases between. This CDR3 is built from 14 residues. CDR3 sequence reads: CSVDGQGSGGELFF. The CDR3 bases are TGCAGCGTTGACGGTCAGGGCTCTGGCGGGGAGCTGTTTTTT.

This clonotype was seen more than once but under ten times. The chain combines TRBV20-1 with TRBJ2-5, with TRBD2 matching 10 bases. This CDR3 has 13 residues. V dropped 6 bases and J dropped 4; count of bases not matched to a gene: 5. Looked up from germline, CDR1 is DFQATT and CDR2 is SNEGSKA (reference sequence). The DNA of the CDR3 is TGCAGTGCCCCTAGACTAGCGGGAGAGACCCAGTACTTC. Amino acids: CSAPRLAGETQYF.

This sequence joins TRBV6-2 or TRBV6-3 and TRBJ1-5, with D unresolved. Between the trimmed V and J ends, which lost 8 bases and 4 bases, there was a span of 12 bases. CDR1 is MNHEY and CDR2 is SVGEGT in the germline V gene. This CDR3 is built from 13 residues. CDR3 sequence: CASVRVVNQPQHF. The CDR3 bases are TGTGCCAGCGTGCGGGTGGTTAATCAGCCCCAGCATTTT.

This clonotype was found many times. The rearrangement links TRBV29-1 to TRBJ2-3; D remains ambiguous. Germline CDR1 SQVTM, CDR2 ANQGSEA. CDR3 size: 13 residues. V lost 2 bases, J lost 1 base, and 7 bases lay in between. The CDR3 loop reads CSVESARTDTQYF. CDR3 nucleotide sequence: TGCAGCGTTGAAAGCGCCCGCACAGATACGCAGTATTTT.

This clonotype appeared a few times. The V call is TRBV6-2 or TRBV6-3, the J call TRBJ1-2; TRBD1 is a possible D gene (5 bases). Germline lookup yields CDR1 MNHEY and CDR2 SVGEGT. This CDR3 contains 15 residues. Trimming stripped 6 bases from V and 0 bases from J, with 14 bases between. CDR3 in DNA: TGTGCCAGCAGCCTGACAGCAAGGACTAACTATGGCTACACCTTC. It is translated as CASSLTARTNYGYTF.

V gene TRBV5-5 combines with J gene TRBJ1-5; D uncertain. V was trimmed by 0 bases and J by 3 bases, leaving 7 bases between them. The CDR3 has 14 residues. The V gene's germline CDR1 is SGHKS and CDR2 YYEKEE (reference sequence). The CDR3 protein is CASSLEYANQPQHF. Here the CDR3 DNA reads TGTGCCAGCAGCTTGGAGTACGCCAATCAGCCCCAGCATTTT.

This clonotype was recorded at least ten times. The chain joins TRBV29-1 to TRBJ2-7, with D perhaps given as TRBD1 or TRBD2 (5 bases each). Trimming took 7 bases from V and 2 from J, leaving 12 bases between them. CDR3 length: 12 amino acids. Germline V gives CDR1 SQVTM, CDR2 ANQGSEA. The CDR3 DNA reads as TGCAGCGCCGGGGACGCGCCCTACGAGCAGTACTTC. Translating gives CSAGDAPYEQYF.

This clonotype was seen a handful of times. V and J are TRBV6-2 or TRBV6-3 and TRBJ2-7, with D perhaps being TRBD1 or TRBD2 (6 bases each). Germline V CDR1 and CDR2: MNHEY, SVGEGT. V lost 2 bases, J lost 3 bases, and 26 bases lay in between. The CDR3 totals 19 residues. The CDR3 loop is CASSYDRGTSLKFDYEQYF. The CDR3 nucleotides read TGTGCCAGCAGTTACGATCGGGGGACATCCCTAAAATTCGACTACGAGCAGTACTTC.

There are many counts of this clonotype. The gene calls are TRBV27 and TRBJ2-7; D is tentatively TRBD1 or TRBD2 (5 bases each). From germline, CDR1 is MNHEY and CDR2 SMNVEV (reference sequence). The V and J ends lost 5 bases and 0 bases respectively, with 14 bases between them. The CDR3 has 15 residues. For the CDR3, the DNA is TGTGCCAGCAGTCTAACCCGGGACCACTCCTACGAGCAGTACTTC. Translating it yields CASSLTRDHSYEQYF.

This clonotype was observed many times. The CDR3 spells CASSPGTGNTEAFF. DNA for the CDR3: TGTGCCAGCAGTCCCGGGACAGGGAACACTGAAGCTTTCTTT. The V and J genes are TRBV18 and TRBJ1-1; 8 bases align to TRBD1. The germline CDR1 and CDR2 sequences are KGHSH and LQKENI. V trimming: 8 bases; J trimming: 1 base; junction bases outside the gene matches: 6. The CDR3 is 14 residues long.

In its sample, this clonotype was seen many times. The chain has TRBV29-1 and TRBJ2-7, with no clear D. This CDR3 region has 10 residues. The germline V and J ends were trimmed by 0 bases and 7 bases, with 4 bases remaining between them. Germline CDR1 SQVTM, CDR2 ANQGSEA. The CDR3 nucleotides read TGCAGCGTTGAAGATGAGGAGCAGTACTTC. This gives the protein CSVEDEEQYF.

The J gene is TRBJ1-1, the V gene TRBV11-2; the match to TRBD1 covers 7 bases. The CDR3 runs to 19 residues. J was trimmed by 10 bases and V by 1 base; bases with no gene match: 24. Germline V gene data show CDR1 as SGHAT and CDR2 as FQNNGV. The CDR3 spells CASSLVGFLAGGFSWIAFF. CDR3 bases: TGTGCCAGCAGCTTAGTTGGTTTTCTGGCAGGGGGGTTCAGCTGGATAGCTTTCTTT.

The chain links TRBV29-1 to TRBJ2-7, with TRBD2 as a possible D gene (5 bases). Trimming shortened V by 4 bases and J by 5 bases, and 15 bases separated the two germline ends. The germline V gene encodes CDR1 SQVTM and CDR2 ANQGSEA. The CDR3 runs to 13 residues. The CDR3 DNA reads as TGCAGCGTTGTGCGGGCAGCCGGCAACGAGCAGTACTTC. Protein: CSVVRAAGNEQYF.